These T cell receptor beta chains were read from a single sample in a study of identical twins. Each CDR3 protein gets one entry after TCRdb re-called the 5' RACE reads with MiXCR. The sample lists 1.5 million to 2 million distinct CDR3 sequences, under 35% occurring once. The sequencing sample was made of cord blood. The receptors shown here come from a newborn girl in good health. CDR3s include the opening cysteine and the closing phenylalanine or tryptophan. The order of the fields is J gene, clone size, V gene, D gene, CDR3 DNA, CDR3 protein. The D gene is left open where the match is weak. Clone size is given for some rows only: seen once, a few or many times, or a class if the clone is expanded.

J gene: TRBJ1-2; clone size: NA; V gene: TRBV7-2; D gene: NA; CDR3 DNA: TGTGCCAGCAGCATGTCGCGGGGAAACTATGGCTACACCTTC; CDR3 protein: CASSMSRGNYGYTF
J gene: TRBJ2-5; clone size: NA; V gene: TRBV2; D gene: TRBD1; CDR3 DNA: TGTGCCAGCCGACAGGGGGTAGGAGAGACCCAGTACTTC; CDR3 protein: CASRQGVGETQYF
J gene: TRBJ2-1; clone size: NA; V gene: TRBV3-1; D gene: NA; CDR3 DNA: TGTGCCAGCAGCCAAGATATATGCGGAGACCCCAATGAGCAGTTCTTC; CDR3 protein: CASSQDICGDPNEQFF
J gene: TRBJ1-2; clone size: NA; V gene: TRBV20-1; D gene: TRBD1; CDR3 DNA: TGCAGTGCTTCCTCGACAGGGACGAACTATGGCTACACCTTC; CDR3 protein: CSASSTGTNYGYTF
J gene: TRBJ2-1; clone size: NA; V gene: TRBV7-9; D gene: NA; CDR3 DNA: TGTGCCAGCAGCTTCCTACTAGAGGTAGGCAATGAGCAGTTCTTC; CDR3 protein: CASSFLLEVGNEQFF
J gene: TRBJ1-4; clone size: NA; V gene: TRBV6-1; D gene: NA; CDR3 DNA: TGTGCCAGCAGTGAATACAGGGCAGGTGAAAAACTGTTTTTT; CDR3 protein: CASSEYRAGEKLFF
J gene: TRBJ2-7; clone size: NA; V gene: TRBV3-1; D gene: TRBD1; CDR3 DNA: TGTGCCAGCAGCCCTCCTCGGGGACAGGGGTACGAGCAGTACTTC; CDR3 protein: CASSPPRGQGYEQYF
J gene: TRBJ1-2; clone size: few; V gene: TRBV18; D gene: NA; CDR3 DNA: TGTGCCAGCTCACCCTGGGGCGACAGTAACTATGGCTACACCTTC; CDR3 protein: CASSPWGDSNYGYTF
J gene: TRBJ2-7; clone size: few; V gene: TRBV30; D gene: TRBD2; CDR3 DNA: TGTGCCTGGAGCCCGGGACTAGCGGACGAGCAGTACTTC; CDR3 protein: CAWSPGLADEQYF
J gene: TRBJ1-1; clone size: few; V gene: TRBV29-1; D gene: TRBD1; CDR3 DNA: TGCAGCGTTAAGACAGGGCTAAACCCTGAAGCTTTCTTT; CDR3 protein: CSVKTGLNPEAFF
J gene: TRBJ2-1; clone size: many; V gene: TRBV7-8; D gene: TRBD1; CDR3 DNA: TGTGCCAGCAGTAAGGACAGGTCAGGCAATGAGCAGTTCTTC; CDR3 protein: CASSKDRSGNEQFF
J gene: TRBJ2-1; clone size: few; V gene: TRBV20-1; D gene: NA; CDR3 DNA: TGCAGTGCTAGAGCCCCCTTTTCGGGCAATGAGCAGTTCTTC; CDR3 protein: CSARAPFSGNEQFF
J gene: TRBJ2-7; clone size: NA; V gene: TRBV20-1; D gene: NA; CDR3 DNA: TGCAGTGCTAGAGATTACATTCGCAATGAGCAGTACTTC; CDR3 protein: CSARDYIRNEQYF
J gene: TRBJ2-3; clone size: few; V gene: TRBV10-3; D gene: TRBD2; CDR3 DNA: TGTGCCATCAGAACGACTAGCGGGAGAGGAGATACGCAGTATTTT; CDR3 protein: CAIRTTSGRGDTQYF
J gene: TRBJ2-1; clone size: NA; V gene: TRBV7-7; D gene: TRBD2; CDR3 DNA: TGTGCTAGCAGCGCCACTAGCGGCGCTAACAATGAGCAGTTCTTC; CDR3 protein: CASSATSGANNEQFF
J gene: TRBJ2-5; clone size: NA; V gene: TRBV24-1; D gene: TRBD1; CDR3 DNA: TGTGCCACCAGTGAGTCCACCGGGACAGGGGAAGAGACCCAGTACTTC; CDR3 protein: CATSESTGTGEETQYF
J gene: TRBJ2-7; clone size: NA; V gene: TRBV3-1; D gene: NA; CDR3 DNA: TGTGCCAGCAGCCAATTTACTGTCCCCGGCGACGAGCAGTACTTC; CDR3 protein: CASSQFTVPGDEQYF
J gene: TRBJ2-5; clone size: NA; V gene: TRBV25-1; D gene: TRBD1; CDR3 DNA: TGTGCCAGCAGTGAACTGACAGGGGGAGAGACCCAGTACTTC; CDR3 protein: CASSELTGGETQYF
J gene: TRBJ2-7; clone size: NA; V gene: TRBV7-9; D gene: TRBD2; CDR3 DNA: TGTGCCAGCAGCACGCGACTAGCGGGATTGTACGAGCAGTACTTC; CDR3 protein: CASSTRLAGLYEQYF
J gene: TRBJ2-4; clone size: NA; V gene: TRBV3-1; D gene: TRBD2; CDR3 DNA: TGTGCCAGCAGCCATCGGGGGACTAGCGGAAACATTCAGTACTTC; CDR3 protein: CASSHRGTSGNIQYF
J gene: TRBJ2-7; clone size: NA; V gene: TRBV7-8; D gene: TRBD1; CDR3 DNA: TGTGCCAGCAGCGCACGGACAGGGAATTACTACGAGCAGTACTTC; CDR3 protein: CASSARTGNYYEQYF
J gene: TRBJ2-7; clone size: few; V gene: TRBV28; D gene: NA; CDR3 DNA: TGTGCCAGCTCTGGGGGGCGGGACGGCGACGAGCAGTACTTC; CDR3 protein: CASSGGRDGDEQYF
J gene: TRBJ1-6; clone size: NA; V gene: TRBV3-1; D gene: NA; CDR3 DNA: TGTGCCAGCAGCCAAGTTAGTAGTGGGAGTAATTCACCCCTCCACTTT; CDR3 protein: CASSQVSSGSNSPLHF
J gene: TRBJ2-5; clone size: many; V gene: TRBV29-1; D gene: TRBD1; CDR3 DNA: TGCAGCGTGTTTACAGGGGGGCGAGAGGAAAAGACCCAGTACTTC; CDR3 protein: CSVFTGGREEKTQYF
J gene: TRBJ2-7; clone size: NA; V gene: TRBV29-1; D gene: NA; CDR3 DNA: TGCAGCATTGCTGGGGATTACGAGCAGTACTTC; CDR3 protein: CSIAGDYEQYF
J gene: TRBJ2-1; clone size: many; V gene: TRBV29-1; D gene: TRBD1; CDR3 DNA: TGCAGCGGAATACAGGGGGCTCGACTAGAAGGGCTCAATGAGCAGTTCTTC; CDR3 protein: CSGIQGARLEGLNEQFF
J gene: TRBJ2-7; clone size: NA; V gene: TRBV20-1; D gene: TRBD2; CDR3 DNA: TGCAGTGCAGAGGGACTAGCGGGGGGGCCCGTCACCTACGAGCAGTACTTC; CDR3 protein: CSAEGLAGGPVTYEQYF
J gene: TRBJ1-4; clone size: NA; V gene: TRBV5-5; D gene: NA; CDR3 DNA: TGTGCCAGCAGCTTGCTCTTGGGGGCGCGGGGTGAAAAACTGTTTTTT; CDR3 protein: CASSLLLGARGEKLFF
J gene: TRBJ1-2; clone size: few; V gene: TRBV20-1; D gene: NA; CDR3 DNA: TGCAGTGCTATGGGTCGACCCCCAGACGGAGGCTACACCTTC; CDR3 protein: CSAMGRPPDGGYTF
J gene: TRBJ2-1; clone size: NA; V gene: TRBV5-4; D gene: NA; CDR3 DNA: TGTGCCAGCAGCTTGGATTCTGCGGAGTACAATGAGCAGTTCTTC; CDR3 protein: CASSLDSAEYNEQFF
J gene: TRBJ1-6; clone size: few; V gene: TRBV2; D gene: TRBD1; CDR3 DNA: TGTGCCAGCAGAGAACAGGGGGCGTTCGTCAATTCACCCCTCCACTTT; CDR3 protein: CASREQGAFVNSPLHF
J gene: TRBJ2-3; clone size: few; V gene: TRBV9; D gene: TRBD2; CDR3 DNA: TGTGCCAGCAGCTCCGGGACTAGCGCTGTCCGGACGCAGTATTTT; CDR3 protein: CASSSGTSAVRTQYF
J gene: TRBJ2-3; clone size: NA; V gene: TRBV5-5; D gene: NA; CDR3 DNA: TGTGCCAGCAGCTTGGCGTTCCTCACAGATACGCAGTATTTT; CDR3 protein: CASSLAFLTDTQYF
J gene: TRBJ2-2; clone size: NA; V gene: TRBV25-1; D gene: TRBD2; CDR3 DNA: TGTGCCAGCAGTACACTCGGGACTAGCGGGGGTACTGCCGGGGAGCTGTTTTTT; CDR3 protein: CASSTLGTSGGTAGELFF
J gene: TRBJ1-2; clone size: few; V gene: TRBV6-1; D gene: NA; CDR3 DNA: TGTGCCAGCAGTGAAGCGCCGACAGATGGCTACACCTTC; CDR3 protein: CASSEAPTDGYTF
J gene: TRBJ2-7; clone size: NA; V gene: TRBV7-2; D gene: TRBD2; CDR3 DNA: TGTGCCTCCAGAGCGGGGGGGTTCTACGAGCAGTACTTC; CDR3 protein: CASRAGGFYEQYF
J gene: TRBJ2-5; clone size: few; V gene: TRBV5-1; D gene: TRBD2; CDR3 DNA: TGCGCCAGCAGCTCGATCGGGACTAGCGGGAAAGAGACCCAGTACTTC; CDR3 protein: CASSSIGTSGKETQYF
J gene: TRBJ2-1; clone size: NA; V gene: TRBV11-2; D gene: NA; CDR3 DNA: TGTGCCAGCAGCTCCCGACTTGCGGGAACCCACAATGAGCAGTTCTTC; CDR3 protein: CASSSRLAGTHNEQFF
J gene: TRBJ1-5; clone size: few; V gene: TRBV20-1; D gene: TRBD1; CDR3 DNA: TGCAGTGCCCAGTCCGGGACAGGGTGGGATCAGCCCCAGCATTTT; CDR3 protein: CSAQSGTGWDQPQHF
J gene: TRBJ2-3; clone size: few; V gene: TRBV12-3/TRBV12-4; D gene: NA; CDR3 DNA: TGTGCCAGCAGTTTGCGGTCTACCCGTAGCACAGATACGCAGTATTTT; CDR3 protein: CASSLRSTRSTDTQYF
J gene: TRBJ1-1; clone size: few; V gene: TRBV27; D gene: NA; CDR3 DNA: TGTGCCAGCAGTTTAGTCAGGGTTGAAGCTTTCTTT; CDR3 protein: CASSLVRVEAFF